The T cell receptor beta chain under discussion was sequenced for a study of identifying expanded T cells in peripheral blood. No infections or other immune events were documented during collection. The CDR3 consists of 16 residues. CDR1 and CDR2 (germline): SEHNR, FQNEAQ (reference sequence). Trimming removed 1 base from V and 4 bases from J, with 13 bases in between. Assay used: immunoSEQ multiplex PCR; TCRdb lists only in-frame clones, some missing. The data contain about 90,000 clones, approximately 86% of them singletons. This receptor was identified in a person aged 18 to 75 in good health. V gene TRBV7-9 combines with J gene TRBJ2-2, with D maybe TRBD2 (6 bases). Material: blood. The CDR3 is CASSLERGISTGELFF. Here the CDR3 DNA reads TGTGCCAGCAGCTTAGAACGGGGGATTAGCACCGGGGAGCTGTTTTTT. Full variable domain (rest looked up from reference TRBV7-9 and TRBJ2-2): DTGVSQNPRHKITKRGQNVTFRCDPISEHNRLYWYRQTLGQGPEFLTYFQNEAQLEKSRLLSDRFSAERPKGSFSTLEIQRTEQGDSAMYLCASSLERGISTGELFFGEGSRLTVL.